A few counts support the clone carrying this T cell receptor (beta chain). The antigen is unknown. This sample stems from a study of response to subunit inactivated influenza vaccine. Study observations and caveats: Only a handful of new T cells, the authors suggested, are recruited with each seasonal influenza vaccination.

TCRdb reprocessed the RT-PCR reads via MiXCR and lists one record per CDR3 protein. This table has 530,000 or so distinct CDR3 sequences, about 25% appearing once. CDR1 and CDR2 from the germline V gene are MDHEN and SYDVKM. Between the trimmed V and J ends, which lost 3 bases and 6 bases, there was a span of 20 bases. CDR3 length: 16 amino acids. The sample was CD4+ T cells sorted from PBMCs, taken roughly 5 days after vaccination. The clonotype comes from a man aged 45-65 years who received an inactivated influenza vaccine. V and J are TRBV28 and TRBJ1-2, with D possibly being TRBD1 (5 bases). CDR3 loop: CASSFPSLWGEHGYTF. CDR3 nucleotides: TGTGCCAGCAGTTTCCCCTCCCTTTGGGGGGAGCATGGCTACACCTTC.